One and the same sample provided the 27 T cell receptor beta chains below, sequenced in a study of CXCR3-negative and CXCR3-positive naive CD8 T cells. The TRB libraries of cDNA were built by UMI-labeled 5' RACE. Reprocessing the 5' RACE reads, TCRdb reports a single entry for every CDR3 protein and omits DNA. Across roughly 56,000 distinct CDR3 sequences, the top ten clones capture around 0.4% of the sample. The sequenced sample consisted of naive CXCR3- CD8+ T cells from blood. As to subset: CD45RO-CCR7+CD27+CD95- naive CD8+ T cells lacking CXCR3 (TNR3-). These receptors originate from a human donor in good health. Some clones in this sample may be carry-over from other donors' samples.

The rearrangement joins TRBV28 to TRBJ1-4; as DNA is missing, the TRBD1 call by TCRdb cannot be tested. The CDR3 has 17 residues. Germline CDR1 and CDR2: MDHEN and SYDVKM. The CDR3 here is CASSPPDRGYYNEKLFF.

The rearrangement joins TRBV7-9 to TRBJ2-3; TCRdb proposes TRBD2, but this gene call is untestable without DNA. CDR1 and CDR2 (germline): SEHNR, FQNEAQ (reference sequence). The CDR3 extends over 15 amino acids. This CDR3 is CASTAGLAGRDTQYF.

The chain joins TRBV29-1 to TRBJ2-7. The CDR3 runs 16 residues. CDR1 is SQVTM, CDR2 ANQGSEA, per germline. CDR3 residues: CSVEDFDRVDSYEQYF.

The chain joins TRBV9 to TRBJ2-7; TCRdb's D call of TRBD2 is untestable without DNA. The CDR3 sequence is 15 residues long. Germline loops: CDR1 SGDLS, CDR2 YYNGEE. The chain's CDR3 is CASSGRRGGIYEQYF.

The chain has TRBV7-2 and TRBJ2-6; absent DNA, TCRdb's TRBD1 call cannot be checked. Germline assignment: CDR1 SGHTA and CDR2 FQGNSA. The CDR3 runs 15 residues. CDR3: CASSRDGSGANVLTF.

The chain combines TRBV6-5 with TRBJ1-1; the TCRdb D gene call, TRBD1, has no DNA to confirm it. Germline V gene sequence: CDR1 MNHEY, CDR2 SVGAGI. The CDR3 spans 15 residues. Here the CDR3 reads CASSTRTDMNTEAFF.

The genes are TRBV6-2 or TRBV6-3 and TRBJ2-7; TCRdb selects TRBD2, and the lack of DNA leaves this call unchecked. The CDR3 loop spans 14 amino acids. Germline V gene lookup returns CDR1 MNHEY and CDR2 SVGEGT. CDR3 protein: CASSWTSGPYEQYF.

This chain joins TRBV7-3 and TRBJ2-7; TCRdb indicates TRBD1, and absent DNA this call remains unverified. The CDR3 runs 13 residues. Germline V gene data show CDR1 as SGHTA and CDR2 as FQGTGA. The CDR3 region is CASSPGASYEQYF.

This sequence joins TRBV7-6 and TRBJ1-1; as DNA is missing, the TRBD1 call by TCRdb cannot be tested. Germline lookup yields CDR1 SGHVS and CDR2 FNYEAQ. CDR3 length equals 14 residues. The CDR3 reads CASLRQEWHTEAFF.

This chain connects TRBV29-1 to TRBJ1-1. CDR3 length: 12 amino acids. Germline V lookup: CDR1 SQVTM, CDR2 ANQGSEA. CDR3: CSVFATNTEAFF.

The chain links TRBV6-5 to TRBJ2-3; no DNA is available, so the TRBD2 call from TCRdb remains unchecked. Germline V gene data show CDR1 as MNHEY and CDR2 as SVGAGI. The CDR3 loop spans 18 amino acids. The CDR3 loop is CASSYRGGVSGGTDTQYF.

The V gene is TRBV12-3 or TRBV12-4, the J gene TRBJ1-1. This CDR3 is 11 amino acids long. The CDR3 protein is CATRMNTEAFF.

The chain joins TRBV4-3 to TRBJ1-2; TCRdb lists TRBD1, though no DNA is available to test this call. This CDR3 has 14 residues. CDR1 LGHNA and CDR2 YSLEER come from the germline V gene. CDR3 amino acids: CASSQDGQSYGYTF.

CDR3 residues: CSGRDRDSYEQYF. The chain is built from TRBV29-1 and TRBJ2-7; TCRdb picks TRBD1, but there is no DNA to check that call. CDR1 and CDR2 (germline): SQVTM, ANQGSEA. The CDR3 contains 13 residues.

The chain combines TRBV29-1 with TRBJ1-2; there is no DNA to check the TCRdb D call of TRBD1. The CDR3 is 13 amino acids. Germline CDR1 SQVTM, CDR2 ANQGSEA. This CDR3 is CSVETGGNYGYTF.

This chain joins TRBV9 and TRBJ2-7; checking the TCRdb D call of TRBD1 is not possible without DNA. Looked up from germline, CDR1 is SGDLS and CDR2 is YYNGEE. The CDR3 sequence is 15 residues long. The chain's CDR3 is CASSGTGDPNAEQYF. The variable domain in full, completed from reference TRBV9 and TRBJ2-7, reads DSGVTQTPKHLITATGQRVTLRCSPRSGDLSVYWYQQSLDQGLQFLIQYYNGEERAKGNILERFSAQQFPDLHSELNLSSLELGDSALYFCASSGTGDPNAEQYFGPGTRLTVT.

The V and J genes are TRBV7-6 and TRBJ2-7; TCRdb's D call of TRBD1 is untestable without DNA. Germline assignment: CDR1 SGHVS and CDR2 FNYEAQ. This CDR3 comprises 19 residues. CDR3 residues: CASSLRKTSGGSSSYEQYF. The full variable domain, its missing parts supplied by reference TRBV7-6 and TRBJ2-7, is GAGVSQSPRYKVTKRGQDVALRCDPISGHVSLYWYRQALGQGPEFLTYFNYEAQQDKSGLPNDRFSAERPEGSISTLTIQRTEQRDSAMYRCASSLRKTSGGSSSYEQYFGPGTRLTVT.

V is TRBV4-3 and J is TRBJ2-1; the D call of TRBD1 rests on TCRdb alone, since no DNA is present to check it. CDR3 size: 17 residues. Germline V CDR1 and CDR2: LGHNA, YSLEER. CDR3 region: CASSHGTGGENGNEQFF.

V is TRBV7-8 and J is TRBJ2-1. The CDR3 has 12 amino acids. Per germline, CDR1 SGHVS and CDR2 FQNEAQ. CDR3 region: CASSLYSNEQFF.

J is TRBJ2-1 and V is TRBV7-6. The CDR3 totals 14 residues. Germline V gives CDR1 SGHVS, CDR2 FNYEAQ. This chain's CDR3 is CASSLGSVYNEQFF. The complete variable domain, with remaining parts taken from reference TRBV7-6 and TRBJ2-1, reads GAGVSQSPRYKVTKRGQDVALRCDPISGHVSLYWYRQALGQGPEFLTYFNYEAQQDKSGLPNDRFSAERPEGSISTLTIQRTEQRDSAMYRCASSLGSVYNEQFFGPGTRLTVL.

The chain combines TRBV20-1 with TRBJ1-2. The CDR3 consists of 14 residues. Germline V lookup: CDR1 DFQATT, CDR2 SNEGSKA (reference sequence). CDR3 sequence: CSAQTLDLGYGYTF.

The gene calls are TRBV18 and TRBJ2-7. Germline-derived CDR1 and CDR2 are KGHSH and LQKENI. There are 12 residues in the CDR3. The CDR3 reads CASSPTSYEQYF.

This chain links TRBV10-1 with TRBJ2-7; there is no DNA to check the TCRdb D call of TRBD1. The CDR3 extends over 15 amino acids. The V gene's germline CDR1 is WNHNN and CDR2 SYGVQD (reference sequence). CDR3 amino acids: CASSGGQGDFYEQYF.

This chain joins TRBV28 and TRBJ1-2. CDR3 length: 13 residues. Per germline, CDR1 MDHEN and CDR2 SYDVKM. This chain's CDR3 is CASSVQSNYGYTF.

J is TRBJ2-3 and V is TRBV12-3 or TRBV12-4; TCRdb returns TRBD1, unconfirmable since there is no DNA. CDR3 length equals 14 residues. CDR3 sequence reads: CASSPRDSTDTQYF.

This chain uses TRBV5-5 with TRBJ2-7; TCRdb outputs TRBD1, but without DNA this stays unchecked. This CDR3 spans 15 amino acids. CDR1 is SGHKS and CDR2 is YYEKEE in the germline V gene (reference sequence). The CDR3 region is CASSVTTTGSNEQYF.

This rearrangement joins TRBV4-3 to TRBJ2-1; TCRdb's D call, TRBD2, is unchecked because there is no DNA. The CDR3 length is 17 residues. The germline V gene has CDR1 LGHNA and CDR2 YSLEER. The CDR3 loop is CASSQENSGTLYNEQFF.